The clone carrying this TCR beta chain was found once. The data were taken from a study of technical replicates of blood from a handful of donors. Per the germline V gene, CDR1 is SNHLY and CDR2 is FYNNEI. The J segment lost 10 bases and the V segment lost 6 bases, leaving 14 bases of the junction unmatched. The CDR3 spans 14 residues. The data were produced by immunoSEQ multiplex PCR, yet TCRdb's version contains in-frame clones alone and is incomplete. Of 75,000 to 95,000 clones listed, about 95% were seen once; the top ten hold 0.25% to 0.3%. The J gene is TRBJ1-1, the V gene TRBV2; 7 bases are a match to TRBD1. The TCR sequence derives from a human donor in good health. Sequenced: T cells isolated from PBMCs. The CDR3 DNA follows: TGTGCCAGCAGGACAGACAGGGTACCAGGGGGAGCTTTCTTT. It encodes CASRTDRVPGGAFF.